The next 20 T cell receptor beta chains were all read from a single sample in a study of T cells after yellow fever vaccination. TCRdb processed the 5' RACE reads anew with MiXCR; each CDR3 protein has one entry. Of hundreds of thousands of distinct CDR3 sequences in the sample, 11% were seen once. The sequencing used PBMCs, collected on the day of the first yellow fever vaccination. The source of these receptors is a man aged 18 to 30 who received the YFV17D yellow fever vaccine.

This clonotype has more than one count but fewer than ten. This chain uses TRBV6-2 or TRBV6-3 with TRBJ2-5; TRBD2 agrees at 8 bases. CDR1 is MNHEY, CDR2 SVGEGT, per germline. CDR3 length: 14 residues. The junction had 8 bases not matched to a gene; V was cut back by 7 bases and J by 4 bases. CDR3 residues: CASTPRGALETQYF. The CDR3 region has the DNA TGTGCCAGCACCCCGCGGGGGGCCCTAGAGACCCAGTACTTC.

This clonotype was seen only a few times. V and J are TRBV19 and TRBJ1-6; D remains ambiguous. Trimming removed 3 bases from V and 7 bases from J, with 10 bases in between. The CDR3 consists of 14 residues. Germline CDR1 and CDR2: LNHDA and SQIVND (reference sequence). The CDR3 reads CASSIGVGNSPLHF. The CDR3 DNA reads TGTGCCAGTAGTATCGGGGTCGGGAATTCACCCCTCCACTTT.

This clonotype was seen a few times. This chain joins TRBV6-5 and TRBJ1-2; D is perhaps TRBD1 (5 bases). The germline V gene has CDR1 MNHEY and CDR2 SVGAGI. The CDR3 consists of 14 residues. With 0 bases removed from V and 6 bases from J, the gap between germline ends came to 11 bases. CDR3 amino acids: CASSYSPRQNGYTF. The CDR3 DNA reads TGTGCCAGCAGTTACTCTCCTAGACAGAATGGCTACACCTTC.

V gene TRBV5-4 combines with J gene TRBJ2-2; TRBD2 matches 7 bases. This CDR3 region has 19 residues. J was trimmed by 0 bases and V by 3 bases; bases with no gene match: 14. Per the germline V gene, CDR1 is SGHNT and CDR2 is YYREEE (reference sequence). In DNA form, the CDR3 reads TGTGCCAGCAGCTCTGTTGCGTTCGGGGGGAGATCGAACACCGGGGAGCTGTTTTTT. It is translated as CASSSVAFGGRSNTGELFF. Based on the CDR3 plus reference TRBV5-4 and TRBJ2-2, the full variable domain is ETGVTQSPTHLIKTRGQQVTLRCSSQSGHNTVSWYQQALGQGPQFIFQYYREEENGRGNFPPRFSGLQFPNYSSELNVNALELDDSALYLCASSSVAFGGRSNTGELFFGEGSRLTVL.

This clonotype was seen many times. This CDR3 reads CASSGQGTSNQPQHF. Written as DNA, the CDR3 is TGTGCCAGCAGCGGACAGGGGACGAGCAATCAGCCCCAGCATTTT. The chain links TRBV7-3 to TRBJ1-5, with TRBD1 matching 9 bases. This CDR3 has 15 amino acids. CDR1 is SGHTA, CDR2 FQGTGA, per germline. V lost 5 bases, J lost 1 base, and 3 bases stayed unmatched.

This chain uses TRBV12-3 or TRBV12-4 with TRBJ2-7, with 9 bases lining up with TRBD2. V was clipped by 5 bases and J by 5 bases; unmatched bases: 4. This CDR3 spans 13 amino acids. CDR3 nucleotides: TGTGCCAGCAGTCTGACTAGCGGAGACGAGCAGTACTTC. Amino acids: CASSLTSGDEQYF.

There are a few counts of this clonotype. This CDR3 is CASSQAGGLYGYTF. The CDR3 bases are TGTGCCAGCAGCCAAGCGGGGGGCCTCTATGGCTACACCTTC. V gene TRBV3-1 combines with J gene TRBJ1-2; D possibly corresponds to TRBD1 (6 bases). Trimming left V 1 base short and J 4 bases short, with 10 bases between. CDR3 length equals 14 residues. Germline V lookup: CDR1 LGHDT, CDR2 YNNKEL (reference sequence).

The chain is built from TRBV10-1 and TRBJ2-3; perhaps TRBD1 as D (5 bases). This CDR3 spans 15 amino acids. V was cut by 3 bases and J by 3 bases, with 13 bases left in between. CDR1 is WNHNN and CDR2 is SYGVQD in the germline V gene (reference sequence). CDR3 residues: CASSDQGFTTDTQYF. The CDR3 DNA sequence: TGCGCCAGCAGTGACCAGGGATTTACGACAGATACGCAGTATTTT.

This clonotype was picked up a small number of times. The chain combines TRBV6-5 with TRBJ2-5, with D possibly being TRBD1 (5 bases). CDR1 is MNHEY, CDR2 SVGAGI, per germline. The length of the CDR3 is 14 residues. The ends were cut back, 0 bases at V and 1 base at J, with 6 bases in the middle. The CDR3 spells CASSYSGRQETQYF. CDR3 bases: TGTGCCAGCAGTTACTCGGGGCGCCAAGAGACCCAGTACTTC.

The table lists this clonotype with a few counts. The rearrangement joins TRBV11-3 to TRBJ2-5; either TRBD1 or TRBD2 may supply D (6 bases each). The CDR3 runs 14 residues. Germline V gives CDR1 SGHNT, CDR2 YENEEA. V lost 11 bases to trimming and J lost 5 bases, with 21 bases between them. Here the CDR3 DNA reads TGTGCCGTTCCGGGACACGATGGGGGGGAGACCCAGTACTTC. This translates into CAVPGHDGGETQYF.

A few counts support this clonotype. The CDR3 sequence is CSAGAQGASQPQHF. The CDR3 DNA reads TGCAGTGCTGGAGCACAGGGGGCAAGTCAGCCCCAGCATTTT. The gene calls are TRBV20-1 and TRBJ1-5; the match to TRBD1 covers 9 bases. V was pared by 5 bases and J by 6 bases, with 8 bases of the junction left unmatched. Germline V gene sequence: CDR1 DFQATT, CDR2 SNEGSKA (reference sequence). This CDR3 region has 14 residues.

CDR3 amino acids: CASSPDISNQPQHF. In nucleotides, the CDR3 is TGTGCCAGCTCACCCGACATATCCAATCAGCCCCAGCATTTT. J is TRBJ1-5 and V is TRBV18, with D hard to call. The CDR3 has 14 amino acids. With 3 bases removed from V and 3 bases from J, the gap between germline ends came to 9 bases. CDR1 is KGHSH, CDR2 LQKENI, per germline. Using reference TRBV18 and TRBJ1-5 for the parts outside the CDR3, the full variable domain is NAGVMQNPRHLVRRRGQEARLRCSPMKGHSHVYWYRQLPEEGLKFMVYLQKENIIDESGMPKERFSAEFPKEGPSILRIQQVVRGDSAAYFCASSPDISNQPQHFGDGTRLSIL.

This clonotype has ten or more counts. The chain carries TRBV9 and TRBJ2-3, with 10 nucleotides matching TRBD2. V trimming: 2 bases; J trimming: 4 bases; junction bases outside the gene matches: 4. There are 15 residues in the CDR3. Germline V lookup: CDR1 SGDLS, CDR2 YYNGEE. CDR3 residues: CASSVLSGGADTQYF. The CDR3 region has the DNA TGTGCCAGCAGCGTTCTCAGCGGGGGGGCAGATACGCAGTATTTT. Filled out from reference TRBV9 and TRBJ2-3, the complete variable domain reads DSGVTQTPKHLITATGQRVTLRCSPRSGDLSVYWYQQSLDQGLQFLIQYYNGEERAKGNILERFSAQQFPDLHSELNLSSLELGDSALYFCASSVLSGGADTQYFGPGTRLTVL.

The chain combines TRBV7-3 with TRBJ1-1; no definite D call. The V end was cut by 5 bases, the J end by 0 bases, with 19 bases between. This CDR3 is built from 17 residues. Germline loops: CDR1 SGHTA, CDR2 FQGTGA. CDR3 loop: CASSPSPTAGLNTEAFF. The CDR3 bases are TGTGCCAGCAGCCCTAGCCCTACCGCGGGATTGAACACTGAAGCTTTCTTT.

There are a few counts of this clonotype. This sequence joins TRBV24-1 and TRBJ2-6; TRBD2 agrees at 8 bases. Per the germline V gene, CDR1 is KGHDR and CDR2 is SFDVKD. V lost 2 bases and J lost 4; bases outside the gene matches: 3. This CDR3 is built from 16 residues. In DNA, the CDR3 is TGTGCCACCAGTGATTCGCGGGGGGTCGGGGCCAACGTCCTGACTTTC. As protein: CATSDSRGVGANVLTF.

This clonotype occurred a few times. V gene TRBV11-2 combines with J gene TRBJ1-2; 11 nucleotides agree with TRBD1. Germline lookup yields CDR1 SGHAT and CDR2 FQNNGV. Trimming at V came to 3 bases and at J to 4 bases, leaving 7 bases not matched to a gene. CDR3 length: 16 amino acids. The DNA of the CDR3 is TGTGCCAGCAGCTTGGGACAGGGGGTACCTTTCTATGGCTACACCTTC. It codes for CASSLGQGVPFYGYTF.

This clonotype was seen a single time. Being one base from a much bigger clone, this may be a read error. CDR3 in DNA: TGTGCCAGCAGTTACCCGGCAGGAAACGAGCAGTACTTC. It encodes CASSYPAGNEQYF. V usage is TRBV6-2 or TRBV6-3 and J usage is TRBJ2-7, with D unresolved. This CDR3 is 13 amino acids long. Germline lookup yields CDR1 MNHEY and CDR2 SVGEGT. Trimming removed 2 bases at V and 5 bases at J, with 10 bases between.

The CDR3 protein is CASSNPGTKPYNEQFF. The DNA of the CDR3 is TGTGCCAGCAGTAACCCCGGGACTAAACCCTACAATGAGCAGTTCTTC. The chain recombines TRBV6-5 with TRBJ2-1; TRBD2 matches at 7 bases. CDR3 size: 16 residues. Germline CDR1 MNHEY, CDR2 SVGAGI. V lost 5 bases to trimming and J lost 2 bases; unmatched junction nucleotides: 9.

This clonotype was observed a handful of times. V gene TRBV7-2 combines with J gene TRBJ2-7; D unclear. The CDR3 totals 13 residues. V was clipped by 3 bases and J by 2 bases, with 8 bases between them. From germline, CDR1 is SGHTA and CDR2 FQGNSA. The chain's CDR3 is CASSFTSTYEQYF. CDR3 sequence (DNA): TGTGCCAGCAGCTTTACTTCAACCTACGAGCAGTACTTC.

This clonotype was found a few times. The chain is built from TRBV12-3 or TRBV12-4 and TRBJ1-2; 12 bases line up with TRBD1. V dropped 5 bases and J dropped 6; count of bases not matched to a gene: 4. The CDR3 sequence is 14 residues long. The CDR3 region is CASSGTGGRDGYTF. CDR3 nucleotides: TGTGCCAGCAGTGGGACAGGGGGCCGGGATGGCTACACCTTC.